This T cell receptor beta chain was sequenced in a study of T cell changes during pregnancy in multiple sclerosis. The germline CDR1 and CDR2 sequences are LNHDA and SQIVND (reference sequence). The CDR3 length is 16 residues. J lost 3 bases, V lost 10 bases, and 14 bases had no gene match. Profiling relied on immunoSEQ multiplex PCR, and the TCRdb table lists in-frame clones only, not all of them. The sample yields 50,000 to 65,000 clones, over 75% seen once. The J gene is TRBJ2-1, the V gene TRBV19; 8 nucleotides match TRBD2. The source of this sequence is a female donor with multiple sclerosis, enrolled in a pregnancy study. Sequenced here: peripheral blood, sampled in the first trimester of pregnancy. CDR3 in amino acids: CAIAGGGSGSYNEQFF. The CDR3 bases are TGTGCCATCGCCGGGGGGGGCAGCGGGAGCTACAATGAGCAGTTCTTC.